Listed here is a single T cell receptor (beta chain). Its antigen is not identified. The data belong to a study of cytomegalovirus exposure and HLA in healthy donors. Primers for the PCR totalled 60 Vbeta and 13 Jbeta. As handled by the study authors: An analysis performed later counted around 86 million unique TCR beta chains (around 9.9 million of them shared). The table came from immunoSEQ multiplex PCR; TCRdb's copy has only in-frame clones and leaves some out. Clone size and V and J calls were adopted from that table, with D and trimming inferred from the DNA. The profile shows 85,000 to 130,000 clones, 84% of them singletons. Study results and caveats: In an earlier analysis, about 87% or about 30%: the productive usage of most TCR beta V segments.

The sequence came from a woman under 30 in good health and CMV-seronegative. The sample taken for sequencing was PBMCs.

The CDR3 region has the DNA TGTGCCAGCAGTCCCCGTTCCCGGGTGAGAAATGAAGCTTTCTTT. Amino acid sequence: CASSPRSRVRNEAFF. This chain links TRBV28 with TRBJ1-1; no clear D. Deletions cut 5 bases from V and 7 bases from J, with 20 bases between. The V gene's germline CDR1 is MDHEN and CDR2 SYDVKM. There are 15 residues in the CDR3.